The 32 T cell receptor beta chains reported below all come from one sample, sequenced in a study of T cell responses to AZD1222 COVID-19 vaccine. Data came from immunoSEQ multiplex PCR; TCRdb stores just in-frame clones and leaves some out. The table lists roughly 66,000 clones, around nine tenths of them singletons, with 4% to 5.5% in the top ten. Sequenced here: peripheral blood, sampled 28 days after the second dose of the MenACWY control vaccine. The receptors shown here come from an adult who received the MenACWY meningococcal vaccine as a control.

V gene TRBV19 combines with J gene TRBJ1-5, with TRBD1 matching 12 bases. The CDR3 is 14 residues long. In germline, CDR1 is LNHDA, CDR2 SQIVND (reference sequence). J gave up 7 bases and V 8 bases, and 6 bases lay outside the gene matches. The chain's CDR3 is CASSGTGGFQPQHF. CDR3 DNA: TGTGCCAGTTCCGGGACAGGGGGCTTCCAGCCCCAGCATTTT.

J is TRBJ2-7 and V is TRBV29-1, with D maybe TRBD2 (7 bases). Per germline, CDR1 SQVTM and CDR2 ANQGSEA. The CDR3 is 13 residues long. V was shortened by 7 bases and J by 5 bases, with 18 bases between the two germline ends. The CDR3 loop is CSALGGLKNEQYF. CDR3 DNA sequence: TGCAGCGCTCTAGGGGGACTAAAAAACGAGCAGTACTTC.

The chain recombines TRBV5-1 with TRBJ1-6; perhaps TRBD1 as D (5 bases). The CDR3 is 14 residues long. V was shortened by 4 bases and J by 9 bases, with 14 bases between the two germline ends. Germline V gene data show CDR1 as SGHRS and CDR2 as YFSETQ. This CDR3 is CASSPSQGASPLHF. The CDR3 DNA sequence: TGCGCCAGCAGCCCGTCCCAAGGGGCTTCACCCCTCCACTTT.

This clone was picked up one time. This chain connects TRBV18 to TRBJ2-7; D call uncertain. The CDR3 extends over 13 amino acids. The V end lost 3 bases, the J end lost 1 base, and 7 bases lay between the germline ends. Germline values: CDR1 KGHSH, CDR2 LQKENI. CDR3 bases: TGTGCCAGCTCACCTGAGGTATCCTACGAGCAGTACTTC. Its translation: CASSPEVSYEQYF.

This sequence joins TRBV29-1 and TRBJ2-1; D is perhaps TRBD1 or TRBD2 (6 bases each). Germline V lookup: CDR1 SQVTM, CDR2 ANQGSEA. V gave up 5 bases and J gave up 6 bases, with 17 bases separating them. The CDR3 runs 14 residues. For the CDR3, the DNA is TGCAGCGTTACTGTAGGGGGGCCGGCCAATGAGCAGTTCTTC. Amino acid sequence: CSVTVGGPANEQFF.

The chain employs TRBV23-1 and TRBJ2-7; D is ambiguous. TRBV23-1 is filed as an ORF, its function uncertain. Trimming cost V 5 bases and J 2 bases, with 13 bases left between them. This CDR3 is built from 14 residues. The CDR3 nucleotides are TGCGCCAGCAGTAAGGAGCGAACGGCCTACGAGCAGTACTTC. Amino acids: CASSKERTAYEQYF.

The V call is TRBV10-3, the J call TRBJ2-7; 12 positions match TRBD2. Germline assignment: CDR1 ENHRY and CDR2 SYGVKD. V shed 3 bases, J shed 4 bases, and the junction held 7 bases outside the gene matches. This CDR3 is built from 16 residues. CDR3 protein: CAISDPRTSGEYEQYF. The CDR3 bases are TGTGCCATCAGTGACCCCCGGACTAGCGGGGAGTACGAGCAGTACTTC.

V and J are TRBV4-1 and TRBJ1-4; D possibly corresponds to TRBD1 (5 bases). Germline V gene data show CDR1 as MGHRA and CDR2 as YSYEKL. The CDR3 runs to 13 residues. Deletions cut 3 bases from V and 8 bases from J, with 10 bases between. CDR3 sequence reads: CASSQGTFEKLFF. The CDR3 nucleotides are TGCGCCAGCAGCCAGGGGACCTTCGAAAAACTGTTTTTT.

This clone was picked up one time. This chain joins TRBV9 and TRBJ2-1; the D is unclear. The CDR3 is 16 amino acids. The germline CDR1 and CDR2 sequences are SGDLS and YYNGEE. The ends were cut back, 0 bases at V and 3 bases at J, with 13 bases in the middle. The CDR3 bases are TGTGCCAGCAGCGTAGCTACTTTGGGAAGCTACAATGAGCAGTTCTTC. Translated: CASSVATLGSYNEQFF.

The genes are TRBV21-1 and TRBJ2-3. TRBV21-1 is termed a pseudogene. The CDR3 length is 13 residues. CDR3 amino acids: CASSSPRGDTQYF. CDR3 bases: TGTGCCAGCAGCAGCCCACGTGGGGATACGCAGTATTTT.

This chain joins TRBV4-1 and TRBJ2-1; 7 nucleotides match TRBD2. V lost 0 bases and J lost 6; bases outside the gene matches: 14. This CDR3 region has 18 residues. The V gene's germline CDR1 is MGHRA and CDR2 YSYEKL. The CDR3 nucleotides read TGCGCCAGCAGCCAAGAGGGAATCCGGCGGGAGAGGGGCAATGAGCAGTTCTTC. Amino acids: CASSQEGIRRERGNEQFF.

The V call is TRBV6-5, the J call TRBJ1-5; D gene ambiguous. CDR1 is MNHEY and CDR2 is SVGAGI in the germline V gene. The CDR3 extends over 14 amino acids. Trimming cost V 6 bases and J 8 bases, with 17 bases left between them. CDR3 residues: CASSHVGYEEPQHF. The CDR3 nucleotides are TGTGCCAGCAGCCACGTGGGGTATGAGGAGCCCCAGCATTTT.

The chain has TRBV15 and TRBJ1-6; D remains ambiguous. From germline, CDR1 is LNHNV and CDR2 YYDKDF (reference sequence). The CDR3 is 12 residues long. Trimming removed 0 bases from V and 13 bases from J, with 7 bases in between. CDR3 DNA: TGTGCCACCAGCAGAGATAGTGGGCCCCTCCACTTT. As protein: CATSRDSGPLHF.

J is TRBJ1-1 and V is TRBV20-1, with 7 nucleotides matching TRBD1. CDR1 is DFQATT, CDR2 SNEGSKA, per germline (reference sequence). This CDR3 comprises 11 residues. CDR3 DNA: TGCAGGGGCAGGGGGGGCGATGAAGCTTTCTTT. Its protein is CRGRGGDEAFF.

J is TRBJ2-1 and V is TRBV11-2; 10 bases line up with TRBD2. J lost 2 bases, V lost 4 bases, and 2 bases had no gene match. CDR1 is SGHAT and CDR2 is FQNNGV in the germline V gene. This CDR3 region has 15 residues. The CDR3 DNA reads as TGTGCCAGCAGCTCAAGCGGGGGGGCCTACAATGAGCAGTTCTTC. The encoded protein is CASSSSGGAYNEQFF.

This clone occurred once. V usage is TRBV15 and J usage is TRBJ2-7; 7 bases map to TRBD1. V lost 5 bases to trimming and J lost 2 bases; unmatched junction nucleotides: 6. CDR3 length: 14 amino acids. CDR1 is LNHNV and CDR2 is YYDKDF in the germline V gene (reference sequence). CDR3 region: CATSPRQGPYEQYF. The CDR3, as DNA: TGTGCCACCAGCCCTCGACAGGGCCCCTACGAGCAGTACTTC.

V and J are TRBV4-2 and TRBJ2-2, with 8 bases aligning to TRBD2. Germline CDR1 is LGHNA and CDR2 is YNFKEQ. J gave up 4 bases and V 3 bases, and 4 bases lay outside the gene matches. This CDR3 has 15 residues. In nucleotides, the CDR3 is TGTGCCAGCAGCCAGGACGGGACTAGCACCGGGGAGCTGTTTTTT. It translates to CASSQDGTSTGELFF.

The chain joins TRBV9 to TRBJ2-2, with TRBD1 matching over 10 bases. The CDR3 is 15 amino acids. In germline, CDR1 is SGDLS, CDR2 YYNGEE. The ends lost 4 bases at V and 6 bases at J; junction bases unmatched: 6. This chain's CDR3 is CASSPGTGEAGELFF. In DNA form, the CDR3 reads TGTGCCAGCAGCCCTGGGACAGGGGAGGCCGGGGAGCTGTTTTTT.

The chain carries TRBV27 and TRBJ2-5; D might be TRBD1 or TRBD2, each matching 7 bases. CDR1 is MNHEY, CDR2 SMNVEV, per germline (reference sequence). Trimming cost V 4 bases and J 5 bases, with 11 bases left between them. CDR3 length: 13 amino acids. CDR3 amino acids: CASSYQGGETQYF. CDR3 nucleotides: TGTGCCAGCAGTTATCAGGGGGGGGAGACCCAGTACTTC.

The chain links TRBV5-1 to TRBJ2-1; 7 bases fit TRBD1. Trimming cost V 5 bases and J 6 bases; bases outside gene matches: 11. The CDR3 has 15 residues. Looked up from germline, CDR1 is SGHRS and CDR2 is YFSETQ. CDR3 residues: CASREQGHAINEQFF. The DNA of the CDR3 is TGCGCCAGCAGGGAACAGGGGCATGCCATCAATGAGCAGTTCTTC.

The rearrangement joins TRBV6-5 to TRBJ1-1; 9 bases are shared with TRBD1. V shed 6 bases and J 10 bases; nucleotides not matched to a gene: 9. The CDR3 is 13 amino acids. Germline CDR1 is MNHEY and CDR2 is SVGAGI. CDR3 DNA sequence: TGTGCCAGCAGCCCCACAGGGGGCGAAGGAGCTTTCTTT. Protein: CASSPTGGEGAFF.

The V call is TRBV5-1, the J call TRBJ2-5; D gene uncertain. The CDR3 sequence is 15 residues long. CDR1 SGHRS and CDR2 YFSETQ come from the germline V gene. V shed 0 bases and J shed 2 bases, with 11 bases lying between them. The CDR3 sequence: CASSLAGETQETQYF. DNA of the CDR3: TGCGCCAGCAGCTTGGCGGGCGAGACACAAGAGACCCAGTACTTC.

Only a few counts were recorded for this clone. CDR3 region: CASSRQGLNQPQHF. CDR3 bases: TGTGCCAGCAGTCGACAGGGATTGAATCAGCCCCAGCATTTT. This chain joins TRBV6-5 and TRBJ1-5; TRBD1 agrees at 7 bases. This CDR3 spans 14 amino acids. Per germline, CDR1 MNHEY and CDR2 SVGAGI. V trimming: 5 bases; J trimming: 4 bases; junction bases outside the gene matches: 5.

This chain links TRBV5-1 with TRBJ2-6; D remains ambiguous. The V end was cut by 1 base, the J end by 1 base, with 6 bases between. CDR1 is SGHRS and CDR2 is YFSETQ in the germline V gene. CDR3 length equals 15 residues. CDR3 in amino acids: CASSLMESGANVLTF. The CDR3 DNA is TGCGCCAGCAGCTTGATGGAGTCTGGGGCCAACGTCCTGACTTTC.

The CDR3 bases are TGTGCCAGCAGCCAAGGGACGGGACAGGGCTACGAGCAGTACTTC. This translates into CASSQGTGQGYEQYF. The gene calls are TRBV4-2 and TRBJ2-7, with TRBD1 matching 9 bases. CDR3 length: 15 residues. CDR1 and CDR2 (germline): LGHNA, YNFKEQ. The V segment lost 1 base and the J segment 3 bases; nucleotides outside the gene matches: 4.

This clone was counted a few times. This chain joins TRBV5-5 and TRBJ1-1; 8 bases align to TRBD1. V dropped 3 bases and J dropped 1; count of bases not matched to a gene: 2. The CDR3 is 14 amino acids. Germline CDR1 reads SGHKS; CDR2 reads YYEKEE (reference sequence). The CDR3 here is CASSSGGPNTEAFF. Here the CDR3 DNA reads TGTGCCAGCAGCTCAGGGGGCCCGAACACTGAAGCTTTCTTT.

V and J are TRBV30 and TRBJ1-2; D remains unclear. CDR3 size: 13 residues. Germline CDR1 reads GTSNPN; CDR2 reads SVGIG (reference sequence). V was trimmed by 2 bases and J by 7 bases, leaving 14 bases between them. The CDR3 DNA reads as TGTGCCTGGAGTCCCATCCTAGCGGGTGGCTACACCTTC. This sequence encodes CAWSPILAGGYTF.

This clone showed up just once. The chain is built from TRBV12-3 or TRBV12-4 and TRBJ2-1; a possible D gene is TRBD2 (6 bases). V shed 5 bases and J shed 4 bases, with 9 bases lying between them. The CDR3 extends over 13 amino acids. For the CDR3, the DNA is TGTGCCAGCAGTCTGACTAGATACAATGAGCAGTTCTTC. Translated: CASSLTRYNEQFF.

This sequence joins TRBV19 and TRBJ1-1; TRBD1 matches at 8 bases. CDR3 length equals 15 residues. Germline V gene lookup returns CDR1 LNHDA and CDR2 SQIVND (reference sequence). V dropped 1 base and J dropped 7; count of bases not matched to a gene: 8. Here the CDR3 DNA reads TGTGCCAGTAGTATAGTCCGGACAGGGTTACATGAAGCTTTCTTT. Translated: CASSIVRTGLHEAFF.

This clone was picked up a small number of times. The V gene is TRBV4-1, the J gene TRBJ2-7, with TRBD1 matching over 7 bases. J gave up 2 bases and V 1 base, and 11 bases lay outside the gene matches. The CDR3 covers 17 residues. Germline loops: CDR1 MGHRA, CDR2 YSYEKL. CDR3 protein: CASSQAQRGQGAYEQYF. In DNA, the CDR3 is TGCGCCAGCAGCCAAGCCCAGAGGGGGCAGGGGGCCTACGAGCAGTACTTC.

Here the CDR3 DNA reads TGTGCCAGCAGCGATGACAGCGACGGCTACACCTTC. This gives the protein CASSDDSDGYTF. The V gene is TRBV7-9, the J gene TRBJ1-2; D is perhaps TRBD1 (5 bases). V shed 5 bases and J shed 8 bases, with 12 bases lying between them. This CDR3 has 12 amino acids. From germline, CDR1 is SEHNR and CDR2 FQNEAQ (reference sequence).

This chain joins TRBV19 and TRBJ1-1, with no clear D. CDR1 is LNHDA, CDR2 SQIVND, per germline (reference sequence). Trimming shortened V by 3 bases and J by 11 bases, and 13 bases separated the two germline ends. CDR3 length: 12 residues. The CDR3 loop reads CASSIGETLAFF. Written as DNA, the CDR3 is TGTGCCAGTAGTATCGGTGAGACTTTGGCTTTCTTT.